The present TCR beta chain was sequenced within a study of blood T cell repertoires in COVID-19. At the level of the study: Samples of COVID-19 (acute and convalescent) were obtained from the United States, Italy and Spain. PBMCs, B-cell-depleted T cells, or T cells were the source of the cDNA or gDNA that made up the material.

Method: immunoSEQ multiplex PCR; TCRdb's copy keeps in-frame clones and lacks some. The table lists hundreds of thousands of clones, around nine tenths of them singletons, with about 7% in the top ten. Trimming cost V 4 bases and J 1 base, with 15 bases left between them. CDR1 is SGHRS and CDR2 is YFSETQ in the germline V gene. The CDR3 loop spans 15 amino acids. This rearrangement joins TRBV5-1 to TRBJ2-7; D not certain. Material for sequencing was peripheral blood. This TCR was sampled from a woman in her 70s with COVID-19, enrolled during active disease. CDR3 bases: TGCGCCAGCAGCCAAGACCGGAGACGGTCCTACGAGCAGTACTTC. It translates to CASSQDRRRSYEQYF.